This T cell receptor beta chain was sequenced during a study of post-analysis software for immune sequencing data (dated by TCRdb to the mid-2010s). Concerning the study at large: Relapsing-remitting, secondary progressive and progressive-relapsing multiple sclerosis were recorded as disease courses, and subtype annotation was lacking for some patients. The multiple sclerosis patient repertoires were compared with 10 or so previously published healthy control repertoires from donors aged 6 to 25 years. A subset of samples was prepared in parallel using single-end sample barcoding, then pooled and co-amplified after Illumina adapter ligation. The paper as a whole reports these results and caveats: Normalized Chao1 diversity was significantly lower in multiple sclerosis patients than controls, suggesting substantial peripheral T-cell clonal expansion. Patients showed significantly higher frequencies than controls for about 5 TRBV segments, among them TRBV5-6, TRBV5-1 and TRBV20-1. Strong co-clustering of samples prepared in the same batch was shown by direct clustering with F measure, prompting a batch-effect correction. The control group was slightly older than the multiple sclerosis patient group.

To demonstrate the VDJtools post-analysis software, TCR beta repertoires were profiled from the peripheral blood of over ten young patients with multiple sclerosis. The patients with multiple sclerosis were children and adolescents between roughly 6 and 17 years of age. Receptor libraries were prepared by PCR. Instrument used: Illumina HiSeq 2500. Unique molecular identifiers were incorporated into TCR beta cDNA libraries to reduce PCR and sequencing biases. Approximately 500,000 cDNA molecules were obtained per 1 to 10 million input T cells, so each molecule approximated one T cell. The patient libraries were prepared and sequenced using the same protocol as the earlier healthy control dataset. Samples belonging to the same batch were prepared together, multiplexed and sequenced on a shared HiSeq lane. Per the source publication's procedure: Raw barcoded reads were processed with MIGEC, and single-read molecular identifier groups were discarded before consensus assembly and CDR3 extraction. Clonotype tables were post-analysed with VDJtools, normalizing diversity by down-sampling all datasets to the smallest sample size. Repertoire overlap clustering matched CDR3 amino acid but not nucleotide sequences to correct batch-related cross-sample contamination. TCRdb trimmed public reads at Q25 via fastp, called clones via MiXCR and kept in-frame beta chains. Each CDR3 protein appears once, grouped with its most common genes and DNA. None of the V and J calls come from the authors' own analysis; TCRdb made them. The table for this sample lists 650,000 to 850,000 distinct CDR3 sequences; 46% of them were counted only once. The ten most abundant clones make up approximately 5% of the sample.

The CDR3 contains 13 residues, cysteine and phenylalanine counted. Solely the CDR3 DNA is kept, with 39 bases framed from the first base. To note about this clonotype: What antigen it recognizes has not been identified. Base qualities are not provided; no much larger clone lies one nucleotide away.

Recombination connected TRBV12-3 or TRBV12-4 to TRBJ2-4; a tentative D call is TRBD2 (5 bases match). The J call may be faulty, since TRBJ2-7 better matches the DNA end. The receptor's source is a girl aged 5 to 17 with multiple sclerosis. The sequencing sample was made of blood. The base sequence is TGTGCCAGCAGTACTAGTCCCGGCTACGAGCAGTACTTC. This codes for CASSTSPGYEQYF.